By share of the sample, the clone carrying this T cell receptor (beta chain) is medium-sized. No antigen is known for it. This library used approximately 390 ng RNA and molecular barcoded adaptors spanning alpha/delta and beta/gamma chains. From the reads, TCRdb called clonotypes with MiXCR, one entry per CDR3 protein. The table records approximately 6,300 distinct CDR3 sequences, around a quarter of them present only once. These data originate in a study of read filtering for tumor transcriptome and immune sequencing. Study-wide points: IR-seq and RNA-seq agreed better without single-read clonotypes. In IR-seq, single-read clonotypes were 65% to 90% of clonotypes but around 3.2% of reads. This fraction held mixed bone marrow immune cells after CD138-negative sorting.

Bone marrow was sampled from every patient at the time of active disease. Germline V gene lookup returns CDR1 MNHEY and CDR2 SVGAGI. The CDR3 contains 15 residues. J was trimmed by 4 bases and V by 5 bases; bases with no gene match: 10. This chain connects TRBV6-5 to TRBJ1-2, with 7 bases lining up with TRBD1. The source is a donor at least 40 years old with multiple myeloma. The sequenced sample was a population of CD138-negative cells sorted from bone marrow. The CDR3 nucleotides are TGTGCCAGCAGTCCCGTGACAGGGCAGGTCTATGGCTACACCTTC. Protein sequence: CASSPVTGQVYGYTF.